These 2 T cell receptor beta chains came from one sample sequenced in a study of T cell clonotyping in hematopoietic cell transplantation. The method was immunoSEQ multiplex PCR; TCRdb's version includes in-frame clones alone and lacks a portion of them. Of roughly 12,000 clones listed, almost 50% were seen once; the top ten hold roughly 9.7%. The sequencing input was peripheral blood mononuclear cells. All receptors come from a man aged 50-60 years in good health. Some clones in this sample may be carry-over from other donors' samples.

This clone was detected only a few times. The rearrangement joins TRBV19 to TRBJ2-7; D remains unclear. Per germline, CDR1 LNHDA and CDR2 SQIVND (reference sequence). V dropped 4 bases and J dropped 2 bases, with 6 bases sitting between them. This CDR3 spans 12 amino acids. CDR3 bases: TGTGCCAGTAGTACCCCCCCCTACGAGCAGTACTTC. Translation gives CASSTPPYEQYF.

In this sample, this clone turned up a few times. The chain employs TRBV19 and TRBJ1-2; TRBD1 is a possible D gene (5 bases). V was shortened by 9 bases and J by 5 bases, with 7 bases between the two germline ends. Germline CDR1 is LNHDA and CDR2 is SQIVND (reference sequence). CDR3 length: 10 residues. CDR3: CASEGYGYTF. The CDR3 DNA sequence: TGTGCCAGCGAGGGGTATGGCTACACCTTC.